This TCR beta chain was captured by sequencing in a study of STAT3 mutations in large granular lymphocyte leukemia. Study-level points and caveats: In about 30% of the 18 patients, new TCR clonotypes emerged after therapy. In some patients, a small highly pathogenic clone possibly went undetected. Every T-cell large granular lymphocyte leukemia patient had at least one immunodominant TCR beta clonotype.

Regarding this clone: The antigen is undetermined.

The germline gives CDR1 KGHSH, CDR2 LQKENI. Trimming took 3 bases from V and 8 from J, leaving 14 bases between them. The CDR3 runs 15 residues. Libraries were prepared by immunoSEQ multiplex PCR; TCRdb keeps only in-frame clonotypes and omits some of them. The sample contains about 42,000 clones, around 80% of which appear only once. V usage is TRBV18 and J usage is TRBJ2-6; D is undetermined. This clonotype was obtained from a human donor with T large granular lymphocyte leukemia. Some clones in this sample may be carry-over from other donors' samples. Sequenced: PBMCs. As DNA, the CDR3 is TGTGCCAGCTCACCGCCTTTTGGGGAATCCAACGTCCTGACTTTC. Residues: CASSPPFGESNVLTF.